This entry lists 20 T cell receptor beta chains sequenced from one sample in a study of blood T cell repertoires in COVID-19. Here immunoSEQ multiplex PCR was the method, and the copy in TCRdb shows in-frame clones only, minus some. Here the sample spans 190,000 or so clones, approximately 87% being singletons. The specimen sequenced was peripheral blood. The receptors were sampled from a man in his 60s who had recovered from COVID-19.

J is TRBJ1-5 and V is TRBV2; no firm D call. The V and J ends lost 8 bases and 12 bases respectively, with 20 bases between them. CDR1 is SNHLY and CDR2 is FYNNEI in the germline V gene. CDR3 length equals 13 residues. CDR3 protein: CASHLDSNQFQHF. In DNA, the CDR3 is TGTGCCAGCCACTTAGATAGCAATCAGTTCCAGCATTTT.

The rearrangement uses TRBV30 and TRBJ2-3, with 7 positions matching TRBD2. CDR1 GTSNPN and CDR2 SVGIG come from the germline V gene (reference sequence). CDR3 length equals 13 residues. The V segment lost 4 bases and the J segment 4 bases; nucleotides outside the gene matches: 5. CDR3 amino acids: CAWTGAGPDTQYF. The CDR3 bases are TGTGCCTGGACAGGAGCGGGACCAGATACGCAGTATTTT.

The chain carries TRBV4-2 and TRBJ1-5, with 7 bases lining up with TRBD1. The CDR3 consists of 18 residues. The V gene's germline CDR1 is LGHNA and CDR2 YNFKEQ. J lost 6 bases, V lost 0 bases, and 14 bases had no gene match. The DNA for the CDR3 is TGTGCCAGCAGCCAAGACCCCTCGACAGGGCTAAATTTTCAGCCCCAGCATTTT. Translation: CASSQDPSTGLNFQPQHF.

The V and J genes are TRBV4-1 and TRBJ2-7; D not resolved. Germline V gives CDR1 MGHRA, CDR2 YSYEKL. V was pared by 0 bases and J by 2 bases, with 14 bases between. This CDR3 region has 16 residues. In DNA form, the CDR3 reads TGCGCCAGCAGCCAAGAAGGAGACTCCTCGGCCTACGAGCAGTACTTC. It translates to CASSQEGDSSAYEQYF.

The chain has TRBV5-1 and TRBJ1-3; maybe TRBD1 (6 bases). CDR1 and CDR2 from the germline V gene are SGHRS and YFSETQ. The CDR3 length is 13 residues. V lost 5 bases and J 1 base, leaving 7 bases between the germline ends. CDR3 nucleotides: TGCGCCAGCAGGGACAGTTCTGGAAACACCATATATTTT. Its translation is CASRDSSGNTIYF.

J is TRBJ2-1 and V is TRBV7-3, with TRBD2 identical over 8 bases. Germline assignment: CDR1 SGHTA and CDR2 FQGTGA. This CDR3 has 15 residues. Trimming took 4 bases from V and 0 from J; bases not matched to a gene: 2. The CDR3 spells CASSSSGGSYNEQFF. CDR3 nucleotides: TGTGCCAGCAGCTCGAGCGGGGGCTCCTACAATGAGCAGTTCTTC.

This clone has a handful of counts. CDR3 in amino acids: CASTPGPTGSTEAFF. CDR3 nucleotide sequence: TGTGCCAGTACCCCCGGTCCGACAGGGAGCACTGAAGCTTTCTTT. V and J are TRBV19 and TRBJ1-1, with 7 bases aligning to TRBD1. The J segment lost 4 bases and the V segment lost 7 bases, leaving 12 bases of the junction unmatched. The germline gives CDR1 LNHDA, CDR2 SQIVND (reference sequence). This CDR3 region has 15 residues.

V usage is TRBV5-1 and J usage is TRBJ2-2; no reliable D call. The germline V gene encodes CDR1 SGHRS and CDR2 YFSETQ. With 1 base removed from V and 7 bases from J, the gap between germline ends came to 8 bases. The CDR3 runs to 13 residues. Written as DNA, the CDR3 is TGCGCCAGCAGCTTGACAGTAATCGGGGAGCTGTTTTTT. Translation gives CASSLTVIGELFF.

The chain uses TRBV5-1 and TRBJ2-3, with 7 positions matching TRBD2. This CDR3 is 17 amino acids long. Germline trimming cut 0 bases from V and 2 bases from J; bases unmatched to any gene: 9. The germline V gene encodes CDR1 SGHRS and CDR2 YFSETQ. CDR3 loop: CASSLAVLASDTDTQYF. CDR3 in DNA: TGCGCCAGCAGCTTGGCCGTACTAGCGTCGGACACAGATACGCAGTATTTT.

This clone was counted a single time. The chain combines TRBV6-1 with TRBJ2-1; 12 bases align to TRBD2. There are 18 residues in the CDR3. V was clipped by 1 base and J by 10 bases; unmatched bases: 14. The germline V gene has CDR1 MNHNS and CDR2 SASEGT. The CDR3: CASSEDSRRTSGVREQFF. CDR3 DNA sequence: TGTGCCAGCAGTGAAGACTCCCGACGGACTAGCGGGGTCCGGGAGCAGTTCTTC.

The CDR3 DNA sequence: TGCGCCAGCAGCTTAGTAGCGGGAGTTCACACCGGGGAGCTGTTTTTT. Its translation is CASSLVAGVHTGELFF. The chain links TRBV5-1 to TRBJ2-2; the match to TRBD2 covers 9 bases. CDR3 size: 16 residues. After removal of 2 bases from V and 3 bases from J, the junction contained 5 bases not matched to a gene. Germline loops: CDR1 SGHRS, CDR2 YFSETQ.

The chain carries TRBV6-5 and TRBJ2-5; 8 nucleotides align to TRBD1. J gave up 5 bases and V 3 bases, and 11 bases lay outside the gene matches. Looked up from germline, CDR1 is MNHEY and CDR2 is SVGAGI. The CDR3 loop spans 16 amino acids. In DNA form, the CDR3 reads TGTGCCAGCAGTTATGGGCGGAACAGGGGGAGCGAGACCCAGTACTTC. It codes for CASSYGRNRGSETQYF.

The chain joins TRBV28 to TRBJ2-3, with D possibly matching TRBD1 (6 bases). Deletions cut 6 bases from V and 8 bases from J, with 24 bases between. Per germline, CDR1 MDHEN and CDR2 SYDVKM. CDR3 length: 16 amino acids. CDR3 DNA: TGTGCCAGCAGCTCCCTCGGGACACCTAGTCACGGTACGCAGTATTTT. It translates to CASSSLGTPSHGTQYF.

The gene calls are TRBV30 and TRBJ2-7; perhaps TRBD2 as D (6 bases). The V gene lost 7 bases and the J gene lost 1 base, with 14 bases spanning the gap. Germline CDR1 reads GTSNPN; CDR2 reads SVGIG (reference sequence). There are 13 residues in the CDR3. In DNA form, the CDR3 reads TGTGCCTCATCACCCGGGACTTCCTACGAGCAGTACTTC. Translated, it gives CASSPGTSYEQYF.

A single count supports this clone. The chain uses TRBV5-1 and TRBJ2-5; 8 nucleotides match TRBD1. Germline V gene lookup returns CDR1 SGHRS and CDR2 YFSETQ. The junction had 11 bases not matched to a gene; V was cut back by 0 bases and J by 4 bases. The CDR3 is 17 amino acids. The CDR3 DNA reads as TGCGCCAGCAGCTTGGCCGGCAGGGGGCGCGTACTAGAGACCCAGTACTTC. Translating it yields CASSLAGRGRVLETQYF.

This clone was seen a single time. The genes are TRBV4-2 and TRBJ1-2; the D is unclear. V lost 0 bases, J lost 5 bases, and 10 bases lay in between. The germline CDR1 and CDR2 sequences are LGHNA and YNFKEQ. This CDR3 has 14 amino acids. The DNA for the CDR3 is TGTGCCAGCAGCCAAGATCTCTGGGCATATGGCTACACCTTC. It yields the protein CASSQDLWAYGYTF.

The chain is built from TRBV18 and TRBJ2-5; possibly TRBD1 for D (6 bases). V was shortened by 3 bases and J by 2 bases, with 13 bases between the two germline ends. Germline V CDR1 and CDR2: KGHSH, LQKENI. The CDR3 runs 15 residues. The CDR3 sequence is CASSPEDRFQETQYF. The DNA for the CDR3 is TGTGCCAGCTCACCGGAAGACAGGTTTCAAGAGACCCAGTACTTC.

This clone was found once. J is TRBJ2-1 and V is TRBV27, with 16 bases aligning to TRBD2. The V gene's germline CDR1 is MNHEY and CDR2 SMNVEV (reference sequence). The V and J ends lost 5 bases and 3 bases, in that order; junction bases with no gene match: 10. The CDR3 runs to 19 residues. The CDR3 nucleotides read TGTGCCAGCAGTCTCACTCCGGGACTAGCGGGAGGGCTCTACAATGAGCAGTTCTTC. It is translated as CASSLTPGLAGGLYNEQFF.

The J gene is TRBJ1-3, the V gene TRBV10-3, with no clear D. Trimming shortened V by 8 bases and J by 4 bases, and 15 bases separated the two germline ends. Germline CDR1 is ENHRY and CDR2 is SYGVKD. The CDR3 loop spans 14 amino acids. In DNA form, the CDR3 reads TGTGCCATCCAGGCCCAACTTGGAGGAAACACCATATATTTT. It is translated as CAIQAQLGGNTIYF.

The genes are TRBV9 and TRBJ1-1; maybe TRBD1 (5 bases). Germline values: CDR1 SGDLS, CDR2 YYNGEE. V was clipped by 0 bases and J by 4 bases, with 10 bases between them. The CDR3 is 14 residues long. This chain's CDR3 is CASSVDGGSTEAFF. The CDR3 bases are TGTGCCAGCAGCGTAGACGGGGGAAGCACTGAAGCTTTCTTT.